By sample share, the clone carrying this T cell receptor beta chain is medium-sized. Its specificity is not known. CDR1 KGHDR and CDR2 SFDVKD come from the germline V gene. V dropped 6 bases and J dropped 7 bases, with 17 bases sitting between them. This CDR3 is built from 14 residues. The QIAseq Immune Repertoire TCR panel built the libraries from roughly 15 ng of total RNA. TCRdb itself ran the reads through MiXCR, one entry per CDR3 protein. The table shows 500 or so distinct CDR3 sequences, with about 8.8% occurring only once. The source of the sample is a study of circulating CD8 cells and anti-PD-1 response in melanoma. Study in general: About 45% of the 13 patients had prior targeted therapy or immunotherapy; seven did not.

From live CD3+CD8+TCRalphabeta+ cells, four PD-1 and/or TIGIT subsets were sorted. Study outcomes and limitations: No tumor material was available, so peptide assays assessed reactivity. Clonotype sharing was highest between DPOS and TIGIT subsets.

The material was CD8+ T cells from PBMCs, obtained at baseline or after one month of anti-PD-1 therapy (not recorded which). The rearrangement uses TRBV24-1 and TRBJ2-5, with TRBD1 as a possible D gene (7 bases). The receptor was derived from a human donor with melanoma. The CDR3 protein is CATSTEGQRATQYF. CDR3 in DNA: TGTGCCACCAGTACGGAGGGACAGAGGGCGACCCAGTACTTC.